This entry is about one T cell receptor (beta chain). Survey-level TCR beta sequencing used the immunoSEQ assay. Some clones are missing from TCRdb's copy, which holds only in-frame ones; the method was immunoSEQ multiplex PCR. Of approximately 70,000 clones listed, 90% to 95% were seen once; the top ten hold 4.4%. Trimming took 4 bases from V and 2 from J, leaving 9 bases between them. Germline CDR1 reads MNHEY; CDR2 reads SVGAGI. The CDR3 spans 13 residues. This chain uses TRBV6-5 with TRBJ2-7; unclear D gene. Sequenced input: PBMCs. The clonotype comes from a man aged 40-50 years with rheumatoid arthritis. CDR3 sequence reads: CASSSTETYEQYF. The CDR3 DNA is TGTGCCAGCAGTTCCACAGAGACCTACGAGCAGTACTTC.